What follows are 9 T cell receptor beta chains derived from one specimen sequenced in a study of blood T cell repertoires in COVID-19 (dated by TCRdb to 2020 to 2022). Library creation used the immunoSEQ multiplex PCR assay. TCRdb provides this immuneACCESS table in a form limited to in-frame rearrangements. Some clones are lacking; in checked studies, under half of them reflect an unresolved V gene, and why the rest are absent is not known. The table for this sample lists 150,000 to 200,000 clones; 80% of them were counted only once. The ten top clones hold around 6.9% of the sample. The sequenced sample was peripheral blood. Receptors were obtained from a man aged 55 to 70 with acute or convalescent COVID-19.

The gene calls are TRBV10-3 and TRBJ1-1; D remains unclear. Trimming took 8 bases from V and 1 from J, leaving 5 bases between them. CDR1 and CDR2 from the germline V gene are ENHRY and SYGVKD. The CDR3 runs 11 residues. The CDR3 DNA sequence: TGTGCCATCGGCCAGAACACTGAAGCTTTCTTT. Its translation: CAIGQNTEAFF.

There are a few counts of this clone. The genes are TRBV7-3 and TRBJ1-5; 7 positions agree with TRBD1. After removal of 5 bases from V and 3 bases from J, the junction contained 10 bases not matched to a gene. Germline V gives CDR1 SGHTA, CDR2 FQGTGA. The CDR3 is made up of 16 amino acids. CDR3 sequence: CASSALTGSDNQPQHF. CDR3 sequence (DNA): TGTGCCAGCAGCGCACTGACAGGGTCTGACAATCAGCCCCAGCATTTT.

The chain couples TRBV11-2 to TRBJ2-1; D is perhaps TRBD2 (6 bases). Germline CDR1 and CDR2: SGHAT and FQNNGV. V was trimmed by 5 bases and J by 3 bases, leaving 23 bases between them. The CDR3 covers 18 residues. CDR3 DNA sequence: TGTGCCAGCAGCCCGGAGTTGGAGGGTAGTAGAGACTACAATGAGCAGTTCTTC. Its translation: CASSPELEGSRDYNEQFF.

This clone occurred many times. The rearrangement joins TRBV19 to TRBJ1-1; possible D gene TRBD1, 6 bases. Germline V gives CDR1 LNHDA, CDR2 SQIVND (reference sequence). This CDR3 comprises 14 residues. V dropped 8 bases and J dropped 7 bases, with 20 bases sitting between them. The DNA for the CDR3 is TGTGCCAGTGGCCCAGGGGAGGGTATTGGTGAAGCTTTCTTT. Residues: CASGPGEGIGEAFF.

The chain carries TRBV19 and TRBJ2-1; D is undetermined. Germline CDR1 LNHDA, CDR2 SQIVND (reference sequence). Deletions cut 3 bases from V and 6 bases from J, with 15 bases between. The length of the CDR3 is 15 residues. The CDR3 nucleotides read TGTGCCAGTAGTATTATACTAATTGGTTTCAATGAGCAGTTCTTC. It is translated as CASSIILIGFNEQFF.

This chain links TRBV11-2 with TRBJ2-7, with TRBD2 matching over 9 bases. Trimming at V came to 1 base and at J to 0 bases, leaving 7 bases not matched to a gene. The CDR3 length is 17 residues. Germline loops: CDR1 SGHAT, CDR2 FQNNGV. In nucleotides, the CDR3 is TGTGCCAGCAGCTTAGCGTCAACTAGCGGGCGCTCCTACGAGCAGTACTTC. This translates into CASSLASTSGRSYEQYF. Full variable domain (missing parts from reference TRBV11-2 and TRBJ2-7): EAGVAQSPRYKIIEKRQSVAFWCNPISGHATLYWYQQILGQGPKLLIQFQNNGVVDDSQLPKDRFSAERLKGVDSTLKIQPAKLEDSAVYLCASSLASTSGRSYEQYFGPGTRLTVT.

The J gene is TRBJ2-1, the V gene TRBV5-1, with 8 bases fitting TRBD2. The CDR3 loop spans 14 amino acids. Losses at the gene ends were 5 bases for V and 5 bases for J; bases not matched to a gene: 6. Germline V lookup: CDR1 SGHRS, CDR2 YFSETQ. The CDR3 DNA follows: TGCGCCAGCAGGGCACTAGCGGATAACAATGAGCAGTTCTTC. As protein: CASRALADNNEQFF. The complete variable domain, with remaining parts taken from reference TRBV5-1 and TRBJ2-1, reads KAGVTQTPRYLIKTRGQQVTLSCSPISGHRSVSWYQQTPGQGLQFLFEYFSETQRNKGNFPGRFSGRQFSNSRSEMNVSTLELGDSALYLCASRALADNNEQFFGPGTRLTVL.

The J gene is TRBJ2-5, the V gene TRBV14; weak D call: TRBD2 (6 bases). This CDR3 has 17 residues. Germline V lookup: CDR1 SGHDN, CDR2 FVKESK. With 4 bases removed from V and 2 bases from J, the gap between germline ends came to 20 bases. CDR3 region: CASSPLTGEPGQETQYF. CDR3 DNA sequence: TGTGCCAGCAGCCCGCTTACGGGGGAGCCGGGGCAAGAGACCCAGTACTTC.

The chain links TRBV25-1 to TRBJ1-2; a possible D gene is TRBD1 (6 bases). V was cut by 6 bases and J by 1 base, with 15 bases left in between. This CDR3 is built from 15 residues. Germline CDR1 is MGHDK and CDR2 is SYGVNS. DNA for the CDR3: TGTGCCAGCAGCCCACTCGACAGGAATAACTATGGCTACACCTTC. It encodes CASSPLDRNNYGYTF.